This TCR beta chain was captured in a study of blood T cell repertoires in COVID-19. Overall study context: Some COVID-19 samples were acute and others convalescent; all came from the United States, Italy and Spain. The cDNA or gDNA used as material had been derived from T cells, B-cell-depleted T cells, or PBMCs.

Authors' analysis steps: Researchers report that nucleated cell counts were estimated from reference gene primer amplification. The method was immunoSEQ multiplex PCR; TCRdb's version includes in-frame clones alone and lacks a portion of them. That table gives V, J and clone size, and the DNA gave D and trimming. The sample shows 180,000 or so clones, roughly 81% of them seen only once. Seattle participants joined during active infection and were tracked over time. With 4 bases removed from V and 2 bases from J, the gap between germline ends came to 11 bases. The CDR3 runs to 14 residues. The chain has TRBV23-1 and TRBJ1-2; tentatively, D is TRBD1 (5 bases). TRBV23-1 is sorted into the ORF group, with uncertain function. The sequence was collected from an elderly woman with COVID-19, enrolled during active disease. Sequenced: peripheral blood. The CDR3 region is CASSRVDTNYGYTF. In nucleotides, the CDR3 is TGCGCCAGCAGTCGTGTGGACACAAACTATGGCTACACCTTC.